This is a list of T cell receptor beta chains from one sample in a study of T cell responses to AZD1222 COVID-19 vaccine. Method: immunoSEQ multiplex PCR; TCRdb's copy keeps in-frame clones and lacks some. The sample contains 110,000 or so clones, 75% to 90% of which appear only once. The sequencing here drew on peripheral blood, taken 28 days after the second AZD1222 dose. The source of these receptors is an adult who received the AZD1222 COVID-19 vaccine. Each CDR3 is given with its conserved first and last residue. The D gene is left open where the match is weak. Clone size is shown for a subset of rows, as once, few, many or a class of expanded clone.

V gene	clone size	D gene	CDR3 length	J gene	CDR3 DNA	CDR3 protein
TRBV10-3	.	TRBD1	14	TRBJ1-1	TGTGCCATCAGTGCCGGACAGGGGGCCACTGAAGCTTTCTTT	CAISAGQGATEAFF
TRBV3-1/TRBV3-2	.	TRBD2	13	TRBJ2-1	TGTGCCAGCAGCCAAAGTAGGGAGGGCCCCCAGTTCTTC	CASSQSREGPQFF
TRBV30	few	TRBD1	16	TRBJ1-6	TGTGCCTGGAGGATCGACAGGGTAGAGAATGACTCACCCCTCCACTTT	CAWRIDRVENDSPLHF
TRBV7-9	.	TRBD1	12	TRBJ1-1	TGTGCCAGCAGCTTGGGACAGGGTGAAGCTTTCTTT	CASSLGQGEAFF
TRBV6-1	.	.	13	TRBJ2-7	TGTGCCAGCAGTGAGTCGACGGAATACGAGCAGTACTTC	CASSESTEYEQYF
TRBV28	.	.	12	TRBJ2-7	TGTGCCACATCCAGGGGCGGGGACGAGCAGTACTTC	CATSRGGDEQYF
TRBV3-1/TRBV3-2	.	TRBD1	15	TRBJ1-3	TGTGCCAGCAGCTTCCCGGACAGGGGTCGAAACACCATATATTTT	CASSFPDRGRNTIYF
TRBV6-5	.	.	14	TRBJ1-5	TGTGCCAGCAAAGAGGGTTCGGGCAATCAGCCCCAGCATTTT	CASKEGSGNQPQHF
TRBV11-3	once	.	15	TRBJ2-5	TGTGCCAGCAGCTTAGTTTGGTGGGACCAAGAGACCCAGTACTTC	CASSLVWWDQETQYF
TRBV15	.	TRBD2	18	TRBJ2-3	TGTGCCACCAGCAGAGATGAGGTACGGCGGGAGCTTACAGATACGCAGTATTTT	CATSRDEVRRELTDTQYF
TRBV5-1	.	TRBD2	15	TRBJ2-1	TGCGCCAGCAGCTCGGGACTAGCGGAGCTCAATGAGCAGTTCTTC	CASSSGLAELNEQFF
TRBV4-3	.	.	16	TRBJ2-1	TGCGCCAGCAGCCAAGATGTGGGGCCCTCCTACAATGAGCAGTTCTTC	CASSQDVGPSYNEQFF
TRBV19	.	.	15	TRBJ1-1	TGTGCCAGTAGTATCCCCAGGGGAACGAACACTGAAGCTTTCTTT	CASSIPRGTNTEAFF
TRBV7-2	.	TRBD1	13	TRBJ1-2	TGTGCCAGCAGCTTACAGGGGGACTATGGCTACACCTTC	CASSLQGDYGYTF
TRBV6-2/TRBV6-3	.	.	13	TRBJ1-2	TGTGCCAGCAGCCTCCTTCCAGGGGACGGCTACACCTTC	CASSLLPGDGYTF
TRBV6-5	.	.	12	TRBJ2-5	TGTGCCAGCAGGGCCGCCAGAGAGACCCAGTACTTC	CASRAARETQYF
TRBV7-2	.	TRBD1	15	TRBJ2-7	TGTGCCAGCAGCTTAGCGAGGGGGCCACTAAATGAGCAGTACTTC	CASSLARGPLNEQYF
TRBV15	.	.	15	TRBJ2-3	TGTGCCACCAGCGCCAGGGGAGCCTTCACAGATACGCAGTATTTT	CATSARGAFTDTQYF
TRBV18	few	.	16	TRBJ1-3	TGTGCCAGCTCACCGGGCGGTGGGAACTCTGGAAACACCATATATTTT	CASSPGGGNSGNTIYF
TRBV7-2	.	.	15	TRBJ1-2	TGTGCCAGCAGCACCAGCGACAGGAGCGCCTATGGCTACACCTTC	CASSTSDRSAYGYTF
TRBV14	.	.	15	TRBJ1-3	TGTGCCAGCAGCCAAGGTGGCTTCTCTGGAAACACCATATATTTT	CASSQGGFSGNTIYF
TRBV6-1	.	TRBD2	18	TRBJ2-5	TGTGCCAGCAGTGGAGCGGGACTAGCGGGAGGGCGTGGGGAGACCCAGTACTTC	CASSGAGLAGGRGETQYF
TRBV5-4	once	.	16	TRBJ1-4	TGTGCCAGCAGCTCGGGTACAATGGGGACTAATGAAAAACTGTTTTTT	CASSSGTMGTNEKLFF
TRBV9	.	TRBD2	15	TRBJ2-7	TGTGCCAGCAGCGTAGGTGGCGGGGGAACCTACGAGCAGTACTTC	CASSVGGGGTYEQYF
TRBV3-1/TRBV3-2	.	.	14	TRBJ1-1	TGTGCCAGCAGCCCCATTGTCGGGGGTTTTGGGGCTTTCTTT	CASSPIVGGFGAFF
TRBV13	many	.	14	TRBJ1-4	TGTGCCAGCAGATGGCGCGGGGAGGGTGAAAAACTGTTTTTT	CASRWRGEGEKLFF
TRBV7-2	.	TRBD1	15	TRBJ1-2	TGTGCCAGCAGCCCCTACCTGACAGGGAACTATGGCTACACCTTC	CASSPYLTGNYGYTF
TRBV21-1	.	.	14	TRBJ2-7	TGTGCCAGCAGCAAAGAACAGGGGGGCCACGAGCAGTACTTC	CASSKEQGGHEQYF
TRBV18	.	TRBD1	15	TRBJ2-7	TGTGCCAGCTCACCAATGGGACAGGTCCGCTACGAGCAGTACTTC	CASSPMGQVRYEQYF
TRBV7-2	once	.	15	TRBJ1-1	TGTGCCAGCAGCTTAGATTCGGGAACTCTAACTGAAGCTTTCTTT	CASSLDSGTLTEAFF
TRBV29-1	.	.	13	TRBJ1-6	TGCAGCGCACGGGACACTAATAATTCACCCCTCCACTTT	CSARDTNNSPLHF
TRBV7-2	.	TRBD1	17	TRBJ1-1	TGTGCCAGCAGCTTAGAGTGGGCAGGGGGCAGTCGGTCTGAAGCTTTCTTT	CASSLEWAGGSRSEAFF
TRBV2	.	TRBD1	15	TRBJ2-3	TGTGCCAGCAGTGTTGGGACAGGGACGACAGATACGCAGTATTTT	CASSVGTGTTDTQYF
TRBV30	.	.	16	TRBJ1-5	TGTGCCTGGAGTGTACAAAGGGTCCTTAGCAATCAGCCCCAGCATTTT	CAWSVQRVLSNQPQHF
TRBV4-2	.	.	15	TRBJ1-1	TGTGCCAGCAGCCAAGAATCTGGAATGAACACTGAAGCTTTCTTT	CASSQESGMNTEAFF
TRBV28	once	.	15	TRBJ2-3	TGTGCCAGCAGAGGATTAGAAGGTGGCACAGATACGCAGTATTTT	CASRGLEGGTDTQYF
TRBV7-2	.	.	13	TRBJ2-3	TGTGCCAGCAGCTCGCCGCGTGCAGATACGCAGTATTTT	CASSSPRADTQYF
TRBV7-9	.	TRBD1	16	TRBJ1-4	TGTGCCAGCAGCGTTGACAGGGGAGACGGGAATGAAAAACTGTTTTTT	CASSVDRGDGNEKLFF
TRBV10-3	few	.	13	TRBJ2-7	TGTGCCATCAGGATGGGATCTTCCTACGAGCAGTACTTC	CAIRMGSSYEQYF
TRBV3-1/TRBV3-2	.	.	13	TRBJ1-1	TGTGCCAGCAGCCAAGGACAAGGGACTGAAGCTTTCTTT	CASSQGQGTEAFF
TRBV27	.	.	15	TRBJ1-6	TGTGCCAGCGGCCCCGGACTGGACTCGGGTTCACCCCTCCACTTT	CASGPGLDSGSPLHF
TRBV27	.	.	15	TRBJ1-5	TGTGCCAGCAGTTTAGTCTGGGGTAGCAATCAGCCCCAGCATTTT	CASSLVWGSNQPQHF
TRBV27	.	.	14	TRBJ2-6	TGTGCCAGCAGCCTATCTAACAGGGCCAACGTCCTGACTTTC	CASSLSNRANVLTF
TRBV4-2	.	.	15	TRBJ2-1	TGTGCCAGCAGTCAACTAGGGGGGTGGGGCAATGAGCAGTTCTTC	CASSQLGGWGNEQFF